This T cell receptor (beta chain) was captured in a study of T-cell reconstitution after alpha-beta-depleted transplantation in children. Whole-study results and caveats: Two months or so post-transplant, alpha-beta T cells reportedly derived from several hundred expanded graft clones.

Unique molecular identifiers tagged the TCRbeta library. TCRdb processed the PCR reads anew with MiXCR; each CDR3 protein has one entry. This table holds about 830,000 distinct CDR3 sequences, roughly 15% found once. For this clonotype: Antigen specificity is unknown.

This CDR3 comprises 14 residues. Germline V gives CDR1 SEHNR, CDR2 FQNEAQ (reference sequence). V was shortened by 3 bases and J by 2 bases, with 10 bases between the two germline ends. This sample comprised PBMCs, mostly from graft donor cells, obtained 360 days after TCRalphabeta/CD19-depleted stem cell transplant. The rearrangement joins TRBV7-9 to TRBJ2-5; possibly TRBD1 for D (5 bases). The receptor was derived from a male patient younger than 18 who had a stem cell transplant for acute lymphoblastic leukemia, so the T cells may come from the graft donor. The CDR3 region has the DNA TGTGCCAGCAGCTTCCTCCGACAGCAAGAGACCCAGTACTTC. It codes for CASSFLRQQETQYF.